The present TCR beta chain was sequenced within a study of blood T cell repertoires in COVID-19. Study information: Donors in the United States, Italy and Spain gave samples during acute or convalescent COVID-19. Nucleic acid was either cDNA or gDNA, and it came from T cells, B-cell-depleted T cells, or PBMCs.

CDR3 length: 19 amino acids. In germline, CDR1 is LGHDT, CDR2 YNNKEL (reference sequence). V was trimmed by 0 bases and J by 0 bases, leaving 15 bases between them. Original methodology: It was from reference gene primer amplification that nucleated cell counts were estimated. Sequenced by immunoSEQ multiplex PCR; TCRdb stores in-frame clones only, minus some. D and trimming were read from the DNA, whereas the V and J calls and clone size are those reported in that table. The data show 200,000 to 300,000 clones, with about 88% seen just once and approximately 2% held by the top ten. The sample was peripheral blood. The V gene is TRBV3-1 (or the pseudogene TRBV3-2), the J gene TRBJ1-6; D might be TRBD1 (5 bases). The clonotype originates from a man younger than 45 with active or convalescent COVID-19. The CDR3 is CASSQDIGTLSSYNSPLHF. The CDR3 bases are TGTGCCAGCAGCCAAGATATAGGGACTCTTAGCTCCTATAATTCACCCCTCCACTTT.